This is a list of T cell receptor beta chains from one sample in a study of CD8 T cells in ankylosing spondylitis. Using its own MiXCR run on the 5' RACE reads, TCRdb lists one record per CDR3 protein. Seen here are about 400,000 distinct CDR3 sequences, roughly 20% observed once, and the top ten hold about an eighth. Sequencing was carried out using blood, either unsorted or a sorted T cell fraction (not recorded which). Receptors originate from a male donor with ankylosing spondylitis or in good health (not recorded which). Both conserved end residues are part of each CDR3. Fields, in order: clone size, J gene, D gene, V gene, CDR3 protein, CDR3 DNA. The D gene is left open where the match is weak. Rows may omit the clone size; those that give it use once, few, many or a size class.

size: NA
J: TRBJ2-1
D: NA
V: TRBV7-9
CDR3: CASTSLAGARPNEQFF
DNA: TGTGCCAGCACCTCCTTGGCCGGGGCTAGGCCAAATGAGCAGTTCTTC

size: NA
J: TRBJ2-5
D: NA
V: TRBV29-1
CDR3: CSVEPRDLQETQYF
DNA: TGCAGCGTCGAGCCCCGGGACCTACAAGAGACCCAGTACTTC

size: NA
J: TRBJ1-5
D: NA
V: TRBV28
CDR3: CASSFPGDLNQPQHF
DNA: TGTGCCAGCAGTTTCCCGGGAGACCTTAATCAGCCCCAGCATTTT

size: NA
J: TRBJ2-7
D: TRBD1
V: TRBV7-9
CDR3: CASSGRDRDEQYF
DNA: TGTGCCAGCAGCGGCCGGGACAGGGACGAGCAGTACTTC

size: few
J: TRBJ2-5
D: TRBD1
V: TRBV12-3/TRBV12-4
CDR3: CASSWSLGQGGVQETQYF
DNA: TGTGCCAGCAGTTGGAGCCTAGGACAGGGCGGGGTACAAGAGACCCAGTACTTC

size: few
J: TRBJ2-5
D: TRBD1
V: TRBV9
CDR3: CASSVVDRARETQYF
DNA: TGTGCCAGCAGCGTAGTGGACAGGGCCAGGGAGACCCAGTACTTC

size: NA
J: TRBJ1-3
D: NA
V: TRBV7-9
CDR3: CASSLDLTATGNTIYF
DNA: TGTGCCAGCAGCTTAGATCTGACAGCAACAGGAAACACCATATATTTT

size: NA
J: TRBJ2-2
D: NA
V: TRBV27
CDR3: CASSLSGGELFF
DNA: TGTGCCAGCAGTTTATCTGGCGGGGAGCTGTTTTTT

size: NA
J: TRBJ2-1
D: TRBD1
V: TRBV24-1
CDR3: CATSDLRTGDNEQFF
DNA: TGTGCCACCAGTGATTTGAGGACAGGGGACAATGAGCAGTTCTTC

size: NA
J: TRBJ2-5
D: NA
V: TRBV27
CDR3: CASSLQLGIGGTQYF
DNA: TGTGCCAGCAGTTTACAGCTAGGCATTGGGGGCACCCAGTACTTC

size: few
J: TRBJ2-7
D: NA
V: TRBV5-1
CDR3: CASSLDLNPYEQYF
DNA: TGCGCCAGCAGCTTGGACCTGAATCCCTACGAGCAGTACTTC

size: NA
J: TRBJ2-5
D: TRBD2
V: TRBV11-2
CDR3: CASSLDPGLAAQETQYF
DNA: TGTGCCAGCAGCTTAGACCCCGGACTAGCCGCACAAGAGACCCAGTACTTC

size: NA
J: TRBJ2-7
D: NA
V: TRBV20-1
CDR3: CSARDTGLSSYEQYF
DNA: TGCAGTGCTAGAGATACAGGGCTGAGCTCCTACGAGCAGTACTTC

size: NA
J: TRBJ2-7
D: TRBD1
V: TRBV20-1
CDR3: CSAEPNRDRVSEQYF
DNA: TGCAGTGCTGAACCAAACCGGGACAGGGTGAGCGAGCAGTACTTC

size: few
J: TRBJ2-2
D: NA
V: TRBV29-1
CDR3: CSAGGYTGELFF
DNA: TGCAGCGCTGGGGGTTACACCGGGGAGCTGTTTTTT

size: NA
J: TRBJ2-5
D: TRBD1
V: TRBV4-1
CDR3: CASSGAGTDQETQYF
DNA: TGCGCCAGCAGCGGGGCCGGGACAGATCAAGAGACCCAGTACTTC

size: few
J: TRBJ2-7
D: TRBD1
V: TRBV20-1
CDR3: CSARTPGQLTYEQYF
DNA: TGCAGTGCTAGAACCCCGGGACAGCTTACCTACGAGCAGTACTTC

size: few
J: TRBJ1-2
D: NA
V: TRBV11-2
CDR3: CASSQSGWGYTF
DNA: TGTGCCAGCAGCCAAAGTGGTTGGGGCTACACCTTC

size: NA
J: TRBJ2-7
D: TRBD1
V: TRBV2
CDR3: CASRRTGGSEQYF
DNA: TGTGCCAGCAGACGTACAGGGGGTTCCGAGCAGTACTTC

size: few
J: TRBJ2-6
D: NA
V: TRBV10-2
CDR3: CASSELTVSSSGANVLTF
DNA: TGCGCCAGCAGTGAGTTGACAGTCTCAAGCTCTGGGGCCAACGTCCTGACTTTC

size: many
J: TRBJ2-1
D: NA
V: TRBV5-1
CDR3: CASSLGGPEQFF
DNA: TGCGCCAGCAGCTTGGGGGGTCCTGAGCAGTTCTTC

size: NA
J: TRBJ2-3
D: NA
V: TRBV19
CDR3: CASGGTPADTQYF
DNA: TGTGCCAGTGGCGGGACCCCCGCAGATACGCAGTATTTT

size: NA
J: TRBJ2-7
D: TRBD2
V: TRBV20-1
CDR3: CSARNSGESYEQYF
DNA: TGCAGTGCTAGAAATAGCGGGGAGTCCTACGAGCAGTACTTC

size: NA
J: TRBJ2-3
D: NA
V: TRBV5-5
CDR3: CASSIRQGRGDTLYF
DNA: TGTGCCAGCAGCATCCGACAGGGGCGGGGGGATACGCTGTATTTT